A single TCR beta chain is shown here with its context. The antigen is not known. The sample belongs to a study of graft-versus-host responses after intestinal transplantation. Data came from immunoSEQ multiplex PCR; TCRdb stores just in-frame clones and leaves some out. The table has about 90,000 clones, around 84% seen once. With V trimmed by 3 bases and J by 1 base, 1 base remained unmatched. CDR1 and CDR2 from the germline V gene are SGHRS and YFSETQ. This CDR3 region has 16 residues. This chain uses TRBV5-1 with TRBJ2-3; 14 bases are shared with TRBD2. Source: unstimulated CD4+ T cells sorted from spleen or lymph node cells, taken before intestinal transplant. The source is a human donor who received an intestinal transplant. The CDR3 region is CASSSGLAGGTDTQYF. The DNA of the CDR3 is TGCGCCAGCAGCTCGGGACTAGCGGGGGGCACAGATACGCAGTATTTT.